The text below deals with one T cell receptor beta chain. The antigen remains unidentified. This sample is part of a study of graft-versus-host responses after intestinal transplantation. Turning to the study itself: Tacrolimus and steroids were given for around 3 years to all recipients after anti-thymocyte globulin induction. Study results and caveats: GvH clones were found in recipient marrow; some appeared first in ileum or blood. Clonal ratios of graft-versus-host to host-versus-graft in allografts were high for patients exhibiting graft-donor T cell macrochimerism.

With 4 bases clipped from V and 3 bases from J, the junction kept 4 bases outside the gene matches. Looked up from germline, CDR1 is SGHNT and CDR2 is YYREEE (reference sequence). This CDR3 spans 14 amino acids. This table comes from immunoSEQ multiplex PCR, and its TCRdb copy is limited to in-frame clones, with some not included. The sample carries around 120,000 clones, about nine tenths recorded once. Sequenced here: unstimulated CD4+ T cells sorted from spleen or lymph node cells, sampled before intestinal transplant. The chain recombines TRBV5-4 with TRBJ1-1; 9 nucleotides agree with TRBD1. The source is a human donor who received an intestinal transplant. In DNA, the CDR3 is TGTGCCAGCAGCCCCCGACAGGGGGACACTGAAGCTTTCTTT. Translation gives CASSPRQGDTEAFF.